This T cell receptor (beta chain) comes out of a study of post-analysis software for immune sequencing data (dated by TCRdb to between 2014 and 2017). Context from the whole study: Relapsing-remitting, secondary progressive and progressive-relapsing multiple sclerosis were recorded as disease courses, and subtype annotation was lacking for some patients. Patient repertoires were compared against roughly 11 previously published healthy control repertoires from donors aged about 6 to 27 years. A subset of samples was prepared in parallel using single-end sample barcoding, then pooled and co-amplified after Illumina adapter ligation.

About this clonotype: Its antigen target is currently unknown. One base away there is no much larger clone; base qualities are not given.

To demonstrate the VDJtools post-analysis software, the study profiled TCR beta repertoires from the peripheral blood of about 13 young patients with multiple sclerosis. The multiple sclerosis patients were children and adolescents ranging in age from roughly 6 to 16 years. Beyond this particular receptor, the publication reports: Roughly 5 TRBV segments, including TRBV5-6, TRBV5-1 and TRBV20-1, were significantly more frequent in patients than controls. The control group was slightly older than the multiple sclerosis patient group. Direct clustering with F measure revealed strong co-clustering of samples prepared in the same batch, which led to a batch-effect correction. Normalized Chao1 diversity was significantly lower in multiple sclerosis patients than controls, suggesting substantial peripheral T-cell clonal expansion.

Library method: PCR. The sample was run on an Illumina HiSeq 2500. To reduce PCR and sequencing biases, unique molecular identifiers were built into the TCR beta cDNA libraries. Every 1 to 10 million input T cells yielded approximately 500,000 cDNA molecules, meaning each molecule approximated one T cell. Patient libraries were prepared and sequenced with the same protocol used for the earlier healthy control dataset. Within a given batch, samples were prepared together, multiplexed and sequenced on the same HiSeq lane. The paper's data handling went like this. Raw barcoded reads were processed with MIGEC, discarding single-read molecular identifier groups before consensus assembly and CDR3 extraction. VDJtools was used for post-analysis of the clonotype tables, with diversity normalized by down-sampling every dataset to the smallest sample size. To correct batch-related cross-sample contamination, repertoire overlap clustering matched CDR3 amino acid sequences but not nucleotide sequences. The raw public reads went through TCRdb reprocessing: fastp at Q25, MiXCR clone calling, in-frame beta chains kept. Every CDR3 protein is listed once, alongside the most common genes and DNA of its rows. For this entry, the V and J calls and clone size follow TCRdb and not the study's own pipeline. Recorded for this sample are approximately 690,000 distinct CDR3 sequences; around 64% of them occurred a single time. The ten largest make up approximately 10% of the sample.

The V end gives up 7 bases and the J end 1 base, leaving 5 bases in the junction not matched to a gene. Based on the germline V gene, the CDR1 and CDR2 sequences are SQVTM and ANQGSEA. Counted from cysteine to phenylalanine, this CDR3 has 14 amino acids. The kept DNA is CDR3 alone, 42 bases in frame from the first base. The origin of this receptor is a girl aged 2 to 10 with multiple sclerosis. The sequence joins TRBV29-1 to TRBJ2-3; 10 middle bases align to TRBD2. Sequenced: blood. Here the CDR3 is given as CSAELAGRTDTQYF. Here is the DNA: TGCAGCGCCGAACTAGCGGGGCGCACAGATACGCAGTATTTT.